The following is a T cell receptor beta chain sequence with its context. Its specificity is not known. The data were taken from a study of T cell responses to AZD1222 COVID-19 vaccine. Assay: immunoSEQ multiplex PCR; the TCRdb copy retains only in-frame clones and omits some. Of more than 100,000 clones detected, 70% to 90% appear once; the ten largest clones hold less than 9.5%. Findings and caveats of the study: Reportedly, close to half of spike-specific TCRs are directed against unmutated variant regions. Spike-specific TCR breadth and depth both grew after two AZD1222 doses. The peak T cell response came first, and repertoires were sampled only after it.

The CDR3 contains 14 residues. The germline V gene has CDR1 SGHTA and CDR2 FQGNSA. V dropped 5 bases and J dropped 8; count of bases not matched to a gene: 8. The chain has TRBV7-2 and TRBJ1-4, with 7 bases identical to TRBD1. Sample: peripheral blood, taken 28 days after the second dose of the MenACWY control vaccine. The clonotype was recovered from an adult who received the MenACWY meningococcal vaccine as a control. CDR3 DNA sequence: TGTGCCAGCAGCCCAGGGGGTCTTGGCGAAAAACTGTTTTTT. This translates into CASSPGGLGEKLFF.